These 15 T cell receptor beta chains share one sample of origin, sequenced in a study of response to subunit inactivated influenza vaccine. TCRdb reanalysed the RT-PCR reads using MiXCR and keeps one entry per CDR3 protein. The sample yields hundreds of thousands of distinct CDR3 sequences, 15% to 20% seen once. Sequencing was performed on CD4+ T cells sorted from PBMCs, taken 23 to 25 months after vaccination. The receptors shown here come from a man aged 50-75 years who received an inactivated influenza vaccine.

This clonotype was counted between two and nine times. This chain links TRBV5-1 with TRBJ1-2; 7 nucleotides line up with TRBD1. Germline V CDR1 and CDR2: SGHRS, YFSETQ. CDR3 length: 14 amino acids. V dropped 3 bases and J dropped 1; count of bases not matched to a gene: 3. The CDR3, as DNA: TGCGCCAGCAGCTGGGACAGCCTTAACTATGGCTACACCTTC. Protein sequence: CASSWDSLNYGYTF.

With regard to this clonotype: At one boundary the junction diverges from the germline segment, which might be a read error. The V call is TRBV7-6, the J call TRBJ2-1; 12 nucleotides line up with TRBD2. This CDR3 is 16 amino acids long. Germline-derived CDR1 and CDR2 are SGHVS and FNYEAQ. The CDR3 loop reads CASSLDTGLAGPEQFF. In nucleotides, the CDR3 is TGTGCCAGCAGCTTAGATACTGGACTAGCGGGACCTGAGCAGTTCTTT.

This clonotype was picked up a small number of times. V usage is TRBV20-1 and J usage is TRBJ1-2; 8 nucleotides agree with TRBD1. The CDR3 extends over 13 amino acids. The germline V gene encodes CDR1 DFQATT and CDR2 SNEGSKA (reference sequence). After removal of 3 bases from V and 8 bases from J, the junction contained 8 bases not matched to a gene. CDR3 sequence (DNA): TGCAGTGCTAGCGACAGGGGTAATCGAGGCTACACCTTC. Translating it yields CSASDRGNRGYTF.

V and J are TRBV18 and TRBJ2-6; 7 nucleotides agree with TRBD1. J lost 0 bases, V lost 3 bases, and 8 bases had no gene match. The CDR3 covers 18 residues. Looked up from germline, CDR1 is KGHSH and CDR2 is LQKENI. This CDR3 reads CASSPWGQYSSGANVLTF. DNA for the CDR3: TGTGCCAGCTCACCCTGGGGACAGTACAGCTCTGGGGCCAACGTCCTGACTTTC.

This clonotype showed up many times. This sequence joins TRBV20-1 and TRBJ1-6; the match to TRBD1 covers 7 bases. J gave up 3 bases and V 6 bases, and 5 bases lay outside the gene matches. This CDR3 is 14 amino acids long. Germline lookup yields CDR1 DFQATT and CDR2 SNEGSKA (reference sequence). The CDR3 DNA sequence: TGCAGTGCGGAACGACAGGGCTATAATTCACCCCTCCACTTT. This translates into CSAERQGYNSPLHF.

The chain carries TRBV7-2 and TRBJ2-1; 9 nucleotides line up with TRBD2. The CDR3 runs 14 residues. Per the germline V gene, CDR1 is SGHTA and CDR2 is FQGNSA. V lost 9 bases to trimming and J lost 6 bases; unmatched junction nucleotides: 9. In nucleotides, the CDR3 is TGTGCCAGTAAAGTAGCGGGAGTACCCAATGAGCAGTTCTTC. Its translation is CASKVAGVPNEQFF.

This clonotype was detected ten times or more. V is TRBV28 and J is TRBJ2-6; D call uncertain. Germline V CDR1 and CDR2: MDHEN, SYDVKM. The CDR3 spans 16 residues. Trimming removed 9 bases from V and 1 base from J, with 16 bases in between. CDR3: CASNGLLSSGANVLTF. The CDR3 DNA reads as TGTGCCAGTAACGGGCTGTTGAGTTCTGGGGCCAACGTCCTGACTTTC. The variable domain in full, with the rest retrieved from reference TRBV28 and TRBJ2-6, is DVKVTQSSRYLVKRTGEKVFLECVQDMDHENMFWYRQDPGLGLRLIYFSYDVKMKEKGDIPEGYSVSREKKERFSLILESASTNQTSMYLCASNGLLSSGANVLTFGAGSRLTVL.

This clonotype has more than one count but fewer than ten. The rearrangement uses TRBV2 and TRBJ2-1; the D is unclear. This CDR3 spans 14 amino acids. The V and J ends lost 5 bases and 4 bases respectively, with 12 bases between them. The germline V gene has CDR1 SNHLY and CDR2 FYNNEI. CDR3 sequence reads: CASSPDGRYNEQFF. The CDR3 DNA sequence: TGTGCCAGCAGTCCGGACGGTCGATACAATGAGCAGTTCTTC.

The chain carries TRBV4-3 and TRBJ2-3; 11 bases are a match to TRBD1. CDR1 LGHNA and CDR2 YSLEER come from the germline V gene. The V and J ends lost 3 bases and 4 bases, in that order; junction bases with no gene match: 15. This CDR3 is built from 19 residues. The chain's CDR3 is CASSHADRGRGHTPDTQYF. CDR3 DNA sequence: TGCGCCAGCAGCCACGCGGACAGGGGGCGAGGACACACTCCAGATACGCAGTATTTT.

This sequence joins TRBV12-3 or TRBV12-4 and TRBJ1-3; the D gene is possibly TRBD1 (6 bases). The CDR3 is 13 residues long. Trimming left V 6 bases short and J 8 bases short, with 14 bases between. The CDR3 reads CASSRARGDTIYF. CDR3 sequence (DNA): TGTGCCAGCAGCCGCGCTAGGGGGGACACCATATATTTT.

This clonotype has a handful of counts. This chain uses TRBV2 with TRBJ2-1; 8 nucleotides match TRBD1. This CDR3 has 15 residues. J was trimmed by 0 bases and V by 7 bases; bases with no gene match: 5. Germline CDR1 SNHLY, CDR2 FYNNEI. The CDR3 region is CASTTDRASYNEQFF. CDR3 DNA sequence: TGTGCCAGCACCACGGACAGGGCCTCCTACAATGAGCAGTTCTTC. The variable domain in full, with the rest retrieved from reference TRBV2 and TRBJ2-1, is EPEVTQTPSHQVTQMGQEVILRCVPISNHLYFYWYRQILGQKVEFLVSFYNNEISEKSEIFDDQFSVERPDGSNFTLKIRSTKLEDSAMYFCASTTDRASYNEQFFGPGTRLTVL.

In regard to this clonotype: This sequence may be a read error, since a much larger clone differs from it by one base. This rearrangement joins TRBV2 to TRBJ1-5; 8 bases are shared with TRBD1. From germline, CDR1 is SNHLY and CDR2 FYNNEI. The CDR3 loop spans 15 amino acids. In nucleotides, the CDR3 is TGTGCCAGCAGCTATCCGGACAGGGTCAATCATCCCCAGCATTTT. Translation: CASSYPDRVNHPQHF.

In this sample, this clonotype turned up many times. The chain recombines TRBV12-3 or TRBV12-4 with TRBJ1-6; D may be TRBD1 (5 bases). Trimming took 6 bases from V and 10 from J, leaving 22 bases between them. There are 16 residues in the CDR3. CDR3 DNA: TGTGCCAGCAGCACTACGGGACTGCGGGGGGTATCACCCCTCCACTTT. Encoded protein: CASSTTGLRGVSPLHF.

This clonotype was found a few times. The V and J genes are TRBV12-3 or TRBV12-4 and TRBJ2-3; D is ambiguous. Trimming stripped 5 bases from V and 8 bases from J, with 14 bases between. The CDR3 totals 13 residues. CDR3 sequence reads: CASSATRVGTQYF. CDR3 bases: TGTGCCAGCAGTGCTACCAGAGTGGGTACGCAGTATTTT.

This clonotype was observed a handful of times. The chain is built from TRBV7-2 and TRBJ1-2; D is undetermined. Germline values: CDR1 SGHTA, CDR2 FQGNSA. The CDR3 has 15 amino acids. Trimming cost V 1 base and J 0 bases, with 9 bases left between them. In DNA form, the CDR3 reads TGTGCCAGCAGCTTAGGCGGACTGACTAACTATGGCTACACCTTC. This encodes CASSLGGLTNYGYTF.